This entry lists 4 T cell receptor beta chains sequenced from one sample in a study of neurological immune-mediated disorders. TCRdb re-analysed the 5' RACE reads in MiXCR, keeping a single row per CDR3 protein. The top ten hold 6.9% of the sample, which has tens of thousands of distinct CDR3 sequences, about 4.9% seen once. Sequenced: PBMCs. The origin of the receptors is a man under 40 with multiple sclerosis.

This clonotype was detected ten times or more. The chain couples TRBV7-9 to TRBJ2-7; the D gene could be TRBD1 or TRBD2 (5 bases each). V gave up 4 bases and J gave up 5 bases, with 12 bases separating them. CDR3 size: 13 residues. Germline values: CDR1 SEHNR, CDR2 FQNEAQ (reference sequence). The CDR3 region is CASSSRDVNEQYF. The CDR3 DNA follows: TGTGCCAGCAGCTCCCGGGACGTCAACGAGCAGTACTTC.

Ten or more counts support this clonotype. J is TRBJ1-5 and V is TRBV5-1; D unclear. The CDR3 extends over 15 amino acids. Trimming took 0 bases from V and 6 from J, leaving 13 bases between them. Germline assignment: CDR1 SGHRS and CDR2 YFSETQ. The CDR3 nucleotides are TGCGCCAGCAGCTTGGACGGCGGGTCGGGTCAGCCCCAGCATTTT. Translation gives CASSLDGGSGQPQHF.

This clonotype was picked up many times. The rearrangement uses TRBV5-1 and TRBJ2-3; TRBD2 aligns across 11 bases. V gave up 2 bases and J gave up 0 bases; unmatched junction bases: 8. Germline-derived CDR1 and CDR2 are SGHRS and YFSETQ. The CDR3 totals 18 residues. As DNA, the CDR3 is TGCGCCAGCAGCTTTGGACTAGCGGGTCAGGCTAGCACAGATACGCAGTATTTT. Translated, it gives CASSFGLAGQASTDTQYF.

V is TRBV20-1 and J is TRBJ2-3; 7 bases fit TRBD1. Germline CDR1 reads DFQATT; CDR2 reads SNEGSKA (reference sequence). This CDR3 has 15 amino acids. V was pared by 5 bases and J by 0 bases, with 8 bases of the junction left unmatched. The CDR3 DNA reads TGCAGTGCTTCCCGGGACAGCGAAAGCACAGATACGCAGTATTTT. Translated, it gives CSASRDSESTDTQYF.